These 2 T cell receptor beta chains share one sample of origin, sequenced in a study of blood T cell repertoires in COVID-19. Clones were sequenced by immunoSEQ multiplex PCR, and TCRdb holds only the in-frame ones, with some missing. In the table there are over 200,000 clones, 84% of which are singletons. Sequences were obtained from PBMCs or T cells enriched from blood (not recorded which). All receptors come from a man aged 60 to 69 who had recovered from COVID-19.

This clone was counted only a few times. This chain links TRBV4-2 with TRBJ2-2; 7 bases agree with TRBD1. The trim removed 10 bases at V and 1 base at J, leaving 3 bases unmatched. This CDR3 has 13 amino acids. CDR1 and CDR2 from the germline V gene are LGHNA and YNFKEQ. CDR3 coding DNA: TGTGCCACCAGGGACAGGAACACCGGGGAGCTGTTTTTT. Translation: CATRDRNTGELFF.

This clone was counted a few times. The gene calls are TRBV10-3 and TRBJ2-6; 9 positions agree with TRBD1. The CDR3 contains 17 residues. Losses at the gene ends were 6 bases for V and 4 bases for J; bases not matched to a gene: 10. The germline gives CDR1 ENHRY, CDR2 SYGVKD. Written as DNA, the CDR3 is TGTGCCATCAGGAGGGACAGGGCGGCGGCGGGGGCCAACGTCCTGACTTTC. Its protein is CAIRRDRAAAGANVLTF.